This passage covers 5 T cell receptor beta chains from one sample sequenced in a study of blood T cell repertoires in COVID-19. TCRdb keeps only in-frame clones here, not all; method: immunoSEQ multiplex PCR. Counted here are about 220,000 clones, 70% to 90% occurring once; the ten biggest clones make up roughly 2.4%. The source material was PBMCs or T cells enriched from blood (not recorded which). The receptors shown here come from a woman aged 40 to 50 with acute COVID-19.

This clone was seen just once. DNA for the CDR3: TGTGCCAGCAAGCCCGATCCTGCAACTAATGAAAAACTGTTTTTT. Translation: CASKPDPATNEKLFF. The rearrangement links TRBV18 to TRBJ1-4, with D unclear. Germline V gene data show CDR1 as KGHSH and CDR2 as LQKENI. The V gene lost 8 bases and the J gene lost 0 bases, with 13 bases spanning the gap. CDR3 length: 15 residues.

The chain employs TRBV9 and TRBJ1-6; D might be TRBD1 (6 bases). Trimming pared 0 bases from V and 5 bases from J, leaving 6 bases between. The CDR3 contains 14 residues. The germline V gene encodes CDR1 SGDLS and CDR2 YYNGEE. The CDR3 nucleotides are TGTGCCAGCAGCGTAGCAGGGGATAATTCACCCCTCCACTTT. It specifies CASSVAGDNSPLHF. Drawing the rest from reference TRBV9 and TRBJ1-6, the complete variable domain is DSGVTQTPKHLITATGQRVTLRCSPRSGDLSVYWYQQSLDQGLQFLIQYYNGEERAKGNILERFSAQQFPDLHSELNLSSLELGDSALYFCASSVAGDNSPLHFGNGTRLTVT.

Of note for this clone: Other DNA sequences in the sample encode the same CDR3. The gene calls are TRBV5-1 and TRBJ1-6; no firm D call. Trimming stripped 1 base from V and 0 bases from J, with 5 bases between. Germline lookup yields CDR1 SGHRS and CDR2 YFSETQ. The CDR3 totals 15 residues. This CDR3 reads CASSLRSSYNSPLHF. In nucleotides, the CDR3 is TGCGCCAGCAGCTTGAGGAGCTCCTATAATTCACCCCTCCACTTT.

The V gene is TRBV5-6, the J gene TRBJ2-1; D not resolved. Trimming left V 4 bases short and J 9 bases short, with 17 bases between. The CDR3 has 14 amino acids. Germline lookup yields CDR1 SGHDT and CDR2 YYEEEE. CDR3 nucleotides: TGTGCCAGCAGCCCACGACTTGTCAGACCTGAGCAGTTCTTC. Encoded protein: CASSPRLVRPEQFF.

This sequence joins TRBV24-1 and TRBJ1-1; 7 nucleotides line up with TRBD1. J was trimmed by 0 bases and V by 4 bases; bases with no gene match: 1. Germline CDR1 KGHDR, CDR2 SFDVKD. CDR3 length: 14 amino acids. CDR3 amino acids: CATSEGGLNTEAFF. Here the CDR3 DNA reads TGTGCCACCAGTGAAGGGGGCCTGAACACTGAAGCTTTCTTT.